This entry features one T cell receptor beta chain sequence. Its target antigen remains unknown. Base qualities are missing; no much larger clone stands one base away. This record comes from a study of OX40 agonist ivuxolimab in advanced cancers. Broadly, across the study: The costimulatory receptor OX40 (CD134) was targeted by ivuxolimab, a fully human IgG2 agonistic monoclonal antibody. Peripheral TCRbeta sequencing aimed to test whether ivuxolimab altered TCR sequence diversity and caused clonal T-cell expansion. Prior anti-PD-1, anti-PD-L1 or anti-CTLA-4 therapy was permitted, and 40% of dose-escalation patients had received checkpoint inhibitors. Intravenous ivuxolimab was administered to patients every 2 weeks at six dose levels: 0.01, 0.1, 0.3, 1.5, 3 and 10 mg/kg. In the dose-escalation cohort, 70% to 90% of patients were male, and the mean age was 60 years with a range of about 20 to 79. Among the roughly 52 dose-escalation patients, approximately 20 had hepatocellular carcinoma, approximately 15 melanoma, 9 renal cell carcinoma and 9 head and neck cancer. Partial responses occurred in three dose-escalation patients, of whom one had hepatocellular carcinoma and two had cutaneous melanoma. The paper reports the monotherapy dose-escalation portion (N of about 52 patients) of the phase I ivuxolimab trial. Study-wide conclusions, independent of this receptor: In the 0.1-3.0 mg/kg groups, partial responders had among the lowest normalized peripheral clonal expansion, particularly in CD8+ T cells. Low levels of normalized T-cell clonal expansion were also seen in some patients who did not respond. At doses of 0.1 to 3.0 mg/kg, clonal expansion of both CD4+ and CD8+ T cells in blood was seen between baseline and week 6. The antigen specificity of the clonally expanded peripheral T cells was not determined. On average, CD8+ T cells showed more expanded clones than CD4+ T cells after ivuxolimab.

The trial excluded patients who had a history of autoimmune disease or who were on systemic immunosuppression. In every dose cohort, peripheral blood was drawn for TCR sequencing at baseline, cycle 4 day 1, and cycle 7 day 1. Samples came from an open-label, multicenter, first-in-human phase I dose-escalation trial of ivuxolimab. Adults with locally advanced or metastatic head and neck squamous cell, hepatocellular, melanoma or renal cell carcinoma were enrolled in the trial. Before TCR sequencing, CD4+ T cells and CD8+ T cells from peripheral blood were sorted into separate populations. For sequencing of the TCRbeta CDR3 region, genomic DNA was extracted from the sorted cells. TCRbeta CDR3 regions were sequenced using the immunoSEQ Assay. TCRdb obtained this table from immuneACCESS and retained in-frame rearrangements with V and J assigned. These tables miss some clones; where compared with another copy, unresolved V genes account for less than half of the shortfall, and the remainder is unexplained. The sample table contains fewer than 20,000 clones; only one count was recorded for about 92% of them. The ten largest clones add up to roughly 7.6% of the sample.

V and J are truncated by 9 bases and 7 bases respectively, leaving an intervening sequence of 22 bases. The CDR3 covers 15 residues, taking in both the cysteine and the phenylalanine. Kept here is only the CDR3 DNA, which spans 45 bases and is read in frame from base 1. CDR1 is given as LNHDA and CDR2 as SQIVND, both from the germline V gene (reference sequence). Material: CD4+ or CD8+ T cells sorted from blood, obtained in a trial of the OX40 agonist ivuxolimab. The clonotype was recovered from an adult with an advanced solid tumor such as melanoma, head and neck, liver or kidney cancer. The sequence links TRBV19 to TRBJ2-1; TRBD2 might be the D gene, on 6 matching bases. The DNA reads TGTGCCAGCGAGGTGGGTAGCGGTCCTGGTAATGAGCAGTTCTTC. This is translated as CASEVGSGPGNEQFF.